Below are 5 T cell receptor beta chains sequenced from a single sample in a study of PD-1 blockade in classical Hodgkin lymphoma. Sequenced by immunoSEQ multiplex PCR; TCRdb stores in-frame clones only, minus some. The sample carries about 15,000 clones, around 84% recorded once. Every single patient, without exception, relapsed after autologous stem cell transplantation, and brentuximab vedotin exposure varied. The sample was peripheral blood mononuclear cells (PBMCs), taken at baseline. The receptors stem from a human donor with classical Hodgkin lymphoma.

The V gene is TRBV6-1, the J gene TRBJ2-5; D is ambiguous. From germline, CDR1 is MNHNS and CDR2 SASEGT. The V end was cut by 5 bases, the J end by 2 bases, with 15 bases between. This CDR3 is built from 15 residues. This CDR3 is CASSRWTDIQETQYF. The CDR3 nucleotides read TGTGCCAGCAGTAGATGGACGGATATTCAAGAGACCCAGTACTTC.

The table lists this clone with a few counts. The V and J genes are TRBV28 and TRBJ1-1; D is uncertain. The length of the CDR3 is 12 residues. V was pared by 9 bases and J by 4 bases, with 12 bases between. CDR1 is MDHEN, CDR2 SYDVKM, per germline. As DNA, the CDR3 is TGTGCCAGTTCTCAGGAATCCACTGAAGCTTTCTTT. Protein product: CASSQESTEAFF.

The CDR3 sequence: CASSPGRRETQYF. Written as DNA, the CDR3 is TGTGCCAGCAGCCCTGGGAGGAGGGAGACCCAGTACTTC. The chain links TRBV7-6 to TRBJ2-5, with D possibly TRBD2 on 6 matching bases. V lost 5 bases and J 5 bases, leaving 12 bases between the germline ends. CDR1 SGHVS and CDR2 FNYEAQ come from the germline V gene. The CDR3 contains 13 residues.

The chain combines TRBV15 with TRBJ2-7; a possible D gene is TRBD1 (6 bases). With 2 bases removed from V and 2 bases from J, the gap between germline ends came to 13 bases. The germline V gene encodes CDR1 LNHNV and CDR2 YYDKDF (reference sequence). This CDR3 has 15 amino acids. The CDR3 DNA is TGTGCCACCAGCAGACCCAGCACAGGGACCTACGAGCAGTACTTC. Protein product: CATSRPSTGTYEQYF.

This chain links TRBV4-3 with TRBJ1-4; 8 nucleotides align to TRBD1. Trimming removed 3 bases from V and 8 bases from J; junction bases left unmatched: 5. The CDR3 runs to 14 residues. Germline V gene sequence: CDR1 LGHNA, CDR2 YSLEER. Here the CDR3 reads CASSQLDRGEKLFF. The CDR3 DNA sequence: TGCGCCAGCAGCCAGCTAGACAGGGGCGAAAAACTGTTTTTT.